This T cell receptor (beta chain) appears in the sequencing data of a study of immune evolution from preneoplasia to lung adenocarcinoma. Germline V gene data show CDR1 as MDHEN and CDR2 as SYDVKM. This CDR3 region has 15 residues. V lost 4 bases, J lost 0 bases, and 13 bases lay in between. This table comes from immunoSEQ multiplex PCR, and its TCRdb copy is limited to in-frame clones, with some not included. The sample lists thousands of clones, roughly 79% seen once, with roughly 19% in the top ten. The TCR comes from a person aged 65-85 years with lung adenocarcinoma. The rearrangement uses TRBV28 and TRBJ2-7; D might be TRBD1 (6 bases). The specimen was FFPE adjacent normal lung tissue. The CDR3 sequence is CASSSPDSVSYEQYF. In nucleotides, the CDR3 is TGTGCCAGCAGTTCCCCGGACAGTGTCTCCTACGAGCAGTACTTC.